These 31 T cell receptor beta chains originate from one sample sequenced in a study of blood T cell repertoires in COVID-19. Using immunoSEQ multiplex PCR, the repertoire was profiled, and TCRdb retains in-frame clones only, with some absent. The sample has 50,000 to 65,000 clones; more than 70% are singletons. Sequenced input: peripheral blood. The receptors were sampled from a human donor in a cohort sampled during active COVID-19.

V is TRBV18 and J is TRBJ2-1, with 14 bases identical to TRBD2. This CDR3 comprises 17 residues. Per the germline V gene, CDR1 is KGHSH and CDR2 is LQKENI. The V and J ends lost 0 bases and 6 bases, in that order; junction bases with no gene match: 4. The CDR3 loop reads CASSPPTSGGASNEQFF. Written as DNA, the CDR3 is TGTGCCAGCTCACCACCGACTAGCGGGGGGGCCAGCAATGAGCAGTTCTTC.

The chain employs TRBV18 and TRBJ1-1; D gene ambiguous. CDR3 length: 18 residues. Germline values: CDR1 KGHSH, CDR2 LQKENI. V shed 1 base and J shed 2 bases, with 20 bases lying between them. The CDR3 loop reads CASSPRSATVSYNTEAFF. Written as DNA, the CDR3 is TGTGCCAGCTCACCACGTAGCGCTACCGTATCGTATAACACTGAAGCTTTCTTT.

The chain joins TRBV19 to TRBJ1-1, with D hard to call. CDR1 is LNHDA, CDR2 SQIVND, per germline (reference sequence). V dropped 4 bases and J dropped 0 bases, with 6 bases sitting between them. The CDR3 sequence is 13 residues long. CDR3 amino acids: CASSTQLNTEAFF. The DNA of the CDR3 is TGTGCCAGTAGTACACAACTGAACACTGAAGCTTTCTTT.

The V and J genes are TRBV7-6 and TRBJ2-5, with 10 bases that match TRBD2. V dropped 1 base and J dropped 0; count of bases not matched to a gene: 2. The CDR3 has 16 residues. Germline V gives CDR1 SGHVS, CDR2 FNYEAQ. CDR3 in amino acids: CASSLVGLAYQETQYF. Written as DNA, the CDR3 is TGTGCCAGCAGCTTAGTGGGACTAGCGTACCAAGAGACCCAGTACTTC. The full variable domain, rest sourced from reference TRBV7-6 and TRBJ2-5, is GAGVSQSPRYKVTKRGQDVALRCDPISGHVSLYWYRQALGQGPEFLTYFNYEAQQDKSGLPNDRFSAERPEGSISTLTIQRTEQRDSAMYRCASSLVGLAYQETQYFGPGTRLLVL.

The V gene is TRBV3-1 (or the pseudogene TRBV3-2), the J gene TRBJ2-7; tentative D call: TRBD2 (5 bases). Germline CDR1 LGHDT, CDR2 YNNKEL (reference sequence). Trimming took 2 bases from V and 3 from J, leaving 8 bases between them. The CDR3 is made up of 13 amino acids. CDR3 residues: CASSQTGLYEQYF. The CDR3 DNA follows: TGTGCCAGCAGCCAAACCGGACTCTACGAGCAGTACTTC.

The V and J genes are TRBV10-3 and TRBJ2-1; 10 nucleotides line up with TRBD2. This CDR3 spans 16 amino acids. Germline V gene data show CDR1 as ENHRY and CDR2 as SYGVKD. The V segment lost 9 bases and the J segment 0 bases; nucleotides outside the gene matches: 8. The chain's CDR3 is CAIHFTSGVSYNEQFF. DNA of the CDR3: TGTGCCATTCACTTTACTAGCGGGGTCTCCTACAATGAGCAGTTCTTC.

This sequence joins TRBV29-1 and TRBJ2-3; 7 bases are shared with TRBD1. This CDR3 is 13 amino acids long. J lost 3 bases, V lost 8 bases, and 8 bases had no gene match. CDR1 is SQVTM and CDR2 is ANQGSEA in the germline V gene. CDR3 in amino acids: CSTDRAATDTQYF. CDR3 DNA sequence: TGCAGCACTGACAGGGCCGCTACAGATACGCAGTATTTT.

This clone was seen a single time. V gene TRBV5-1 combines with J gene TRBJ2-1, with 8 bases fitting TRBD1. Germline CDR1 is SGHRS and CDR2 is YFSETQ. Unmatched junction bases numbered 4, after V lost 4 bases and J lost 4 bases. This CDR3 region has 14 residues. The DNA for the CDR3 is TGCGCCAGCAGCCACGGACAGGGTTACAATGAGCAGTTCTTC. Translating gives CASSHGQGYNEQFF.

The chain carries TRBV5-1 and TRBJ2-7; 7 bases match TRBD2. V trimming: 4 bases; J trimming: 0 bases; junction bases outside the gene matches: 7. This CDR3 has 15 amino acids. The germline gives CDR1 SGHRS, CDR2 YFSETQ. CDR3 DNA: TGCGCCAGCAGCCCGACGGGGGGTATCTCCTACGAGCAGTACTTC. Amino acids: CASSPTGGISYEQYF.

The chain uses TRBV10-3 and TRBJ2-5; D is unresolved. Germline CDR1 and CDR2: ENHRY and SYGVKD. Between the trimmed V and J ends, which lost 0 bases and 2 bases, there was a span of 10 bases. CDR3 length: 15 amino acids. CDR3 DNA: TGTGCCATCAGTGAGTCGAGGCAGACTCAAGAGACCCAGTACTTC. It codes for CAISESRQTQETQYF.

This chain connects TRBV29-1 to TRBJ2-1, with D unresolved. This CDR3 is built from 12 residues. The germline V gene has CDR1 SQVTM and CDR2 ANQGSEA. Trimming took off 8 bases at V and 0 bases at J, with 8 bases between the two ends. The CDR3 loop is CSLTSSYNEQFF. DNA of the CDR3: TGCAGCCTTACAAGCTCCTACAATGAGCAGTTCTTC.

The chain links TRBV2 to TRBJ1-1; 10 positions match TRBD1. J gave up 5 bases and V 9 bases, and 6 bases lay outside the gene matches. This CDR3 contains 13 residues. Per germline, CDR1 SNHLY and CDR2 FYNNEI. CDR3 in amino acids: CASRDRGWTEAFF. The CDR3 region has the DNA TGTGCCAGTCGGGACAGGGGTTGGACTGAAGCTTTCTTT.

The V gene is TRBV12-5, the J gene TRBJ2-3, with a possible D match to TRBD2 (6 bases). Per germline, CDR1 LGHNT and CDR2 FRNRAP. Trimming shortened V by 6 bases and J by 3 bases, and 13 bases separated the two germline ends. This CDR3 spans 14 amino acids. The CDR3, as DNA: TGTGCTAGTGGGGGACCGGCGGGGACAGATACGCAGTATTTT. Protein product: CASGGPAGTDTQYF.

This chain links TRBV2 with TRBJ2-5; TRBD2 agrees at 8 bases. Trimming cost V 4 bases and J 1 base; bases outside gene matches: 8. Germline CDR1 and CDR2: SNHLY and FYNNEI. The CDR3 totals 16 residues. CDR3 sequence (DNA): TGTGCCAGCAGTGGTCGGAGCGGGGGTCTCCAAGAGACCCAGTACTTC. This translates into CASSGRSGGLQETQYF. The full variable domain, rest sourced from reference TRBV2 and TRBJ2-5, is EPEVTQTPSHQVTQMGQEVILRCVPISNHLYFYWYRQILGQKVEFLVSFYNNEISEKSEIFDDQFSVERPDGSNFTLKIRSTKLEDSAMYFCASSGRSGGLQETQYFGPGTRLLVL.

V and J are TRBV11-2 and TRBJ2-3; 7 nucleotides line up with TRBD2. The trim removed 5 bases at V and 6 bases at J, leaving 2 bases unmatched. The CDR3 contains 12 residues. The germline V gene encodes CDR1 SGHAT and CDR2 FQNNGV. The CDR3 coding sequence is TGTGCCAGCAGCGGTAGCGGGGATACGCAGTATTTT. Protein: CASSGSGDTQYF.

The chain links TRBV18 to TRBJ1-2, with a tentative D call TRBD1 (6 bases). Trimming took 3 bases from V and 6 from J, leaving 11 bases between them. The CDR3 contains 13 residues. Germline V CDR1 and CDR2: KGHSH, LQKENI. CDR3 sequence (DNA): TGTGCCAGCTCACCCCCAGGGGCCAATGGCTACACCTTC. This translates into CASSPPGANGYTF.

The chain uses TRBV10-3 and TRBJ2-1; TRBD1 agrees at 8 bases. CDR3 length: 15 amino acids. Germline lookup yields CDR1 ENHRY and CDR2 SYGVKD. V shed 0 bases, J shed 8 bases, and the junction held 6 bases outside the gene matches. The CDR3 nucleotides are TGTGCCATCAGTGAGTCCCGGACAGGGCCGCATGAGCAGTTCTTC. Translated: CAISESRTGPHEQFF.

The chain employs TRBV5-6 and TRBJ1-2; D remains ambiguous. Germline CDR1 reads SGHDT; CDR2 reads YYEEEE. V shed 1 base and J shed 5 bases, with 6 bases lying between them. The CDR3 consists of 12 residues. In nucleotides, the CDR3 is TGTGCCAGCAGCTTGAGCGGTTATGGCTACACCTTC. It translates to CASSLSGYGYTF.

This chain joins TRBV27 and TRBJ2-7, with 7 positions matching TRBD2. The germline CDR1 and CDR2 sequences are MNHEY and SMNVEV (reference sequence). The CDR3 covers 14 residues. V gave up 2 bases and J gave up 6 bases; unmatched junction bases: 7. This CDR3 reads CASSLVLGEGEQYF. CDR3 DNA: TGTGCCAGCAGTTTAGTATTAGGGGAGGGCGAGCAGTACTTC.

This chain uses TRBV30 with TRBJ1-6; D is undetermined. CDR1 and CDR2 from the germline V gene are GTSNPN and SVGIG (reference sequence). The germline V and J ends were trimmed by 0 bases and 10 bases, with 13 bases remaining between them. This CDR3 spans 14 amino acids. The CDR3 is CAWSVSGRHSPLHF. DNA of the CDR3: TGTGCCTGGAGTGTCTCGGGGAGACACTCACCCCTCCACTTT.

The chain recombines TRBV2 with TRBJ1-6, with 10 bases identical to TRBD1. CDR1 is SNHLY, CDR2 FYNNEI, per germline. The V gene end was trimmed by 7 bases and the J gene end by 6 bases; junction bases not matched to a gene: 6. The CDR3 is 15 residues long. This chain's CDR3 is CASTRQGAINSPLHF. The CDR3 DNA is TGTGCCAGCACCCGACAGGGGGCGATTAATTCACCCCTCCACTTT.

The chain carries TRBV7-9 and TRBJ1-3; a weak D match, TRBD1 (6 bases). CDR3 length: 16 residues. Trimming shortened V by 5 bases and J by 0 bases, and 14 bases separated the two germline ends. Looked up from germline, CDR1 is SEHNR and CDR2 is FQNEAQ (reference sequence). In DNA form, the CDR3 reads TGTGCCAGCAGCACACAGGGACTAGGCTCTGGAAACACCATATATTTT. Translated: CASSTQGLGSGNTIYF.

The chain is built from TRBV7-9 and TRBJ2-1; 8 nucleotides align to TRBD2. Germline V gene sequence: CDR1 SEHNR, CDR2 FQNEAQ (reference sequence). CDR3 length: 17 amino acids. V lost 1 base, J lost 3 bases, and 8 bases stayed unmatched. CDR3 sequence (DNA): TGTGCCAGCAGCTTAGGTACGGGAGGGCAGGACTACAATGAGCAGTTCTTC. Translation gives CASSLGTGGQDYNEQFF.

The gene calls are TRBV7-8 and TRBJ2-2; 14 positions agree with TRBD2. The V segment lost 5 bases and the J segment 2 bases; nucleotides outside the gene matches: 7. Germline V gene data show CDR1 as SGHVS and CDR2 as FQNEAQ. The CDR3 covers 18 residues. The CDR3 sequence: CASSQRTSGGINTGELFF. CDR3 nucleotide sequence: TGTGCCAGCAGCCAGAGGACTAGCGGGGGGATCAACACCGGGGAGCTGTTTTTT.

V usage is TRBV2 and J usage is TRBJ1-2; 8 nucleotides align to TRBD1. The CDR3 length is 15 residues. CDR1 SNHLY and CDR2 FYNNEI come from the germline V gene. The V gene end was trimmed by 2 bases and the J gene end by 1 base; junction bases not matched to a gene: 3. The CDR3 nucleotides read TGTGCCAGCAGTGAACGGACAGGGTTTAACTATGGCTACACCTTC. This gives the protein CASSERTGFNYGYTF.

V gene TRBV4-1 combines with J gene TRBJ2-5; 12 bases agree with TRBD2. CDR1 is MGHRA and CDR2 is YSYEKL in the germline V gene. J was trimmed by 5 bases and V by 3 bases; bases with no gene match: 4. The CDR3 length is 15 residues. CDR3 in DNA: TGCGCCAGCAGCCACCTAGCGGGGGGGCGGGAGACCCAGTACTTC. It yields the protein CASSHLAGGRETQYF.

This clone was recorded once. The genes are TRBV18 and TRBJ2-1; tentatively, D is TRBD2 (5 bases). The V end lost 3 bases, the J end lost 5 bases, and 14 bases lay between the germline ends. This CDR3 is 15 amino acids long. Germline lookup yields CDR1 KGHSH and CDR2 LQKENI. CDR3 in DNA: TGTGCCAGCTCACCGCGTCTAGCATGGGACAATGAGCAGTTCTTC. Its protein is CASSPRLAWDNEQFF.

The chain combines TRBV19 with TRBJ2-5; 9 bases are shared with TRBD1. This CDR3 spans 14 amino acids. Germline V CDR1 and CDR2: LNHDA, SQIVND (reference sequence). V lost 3 bases and J lost 6; bases outside the gene matches: 5. The CDR3 nucleotides are TGTGCCAGTAGTATTACAGGGGGCACAAAGACCCAGTACTTC. Protein product: CASSITGGTKTQYF.

The chain employs TRBV7-9 and TRBJ2-2; D ambiguous. The V end was cut by 5 bases, the J end by 8 bases, with 6 bases between. The CDR3 is made up of 11 amino acids. CDR1 and CDR2 from the germline V gene are SEHNR and FQNEAQ (reference sequence). The CDR3 sequence: CASSLSGELFF. CDR3 nucleotides: TGTGCCAGCAGCCTTAGTGGGGAGCTGTTTTTT. Variable domain in full (rest from reference TRBV7-9 and TRBJ2-2): DTGVSQNPRHKITKRGQNVTFRCDPISEHNRLYWYRQTLGQGPEFLTYFQNEAQLEKSRLLSDRFSAERPKGSFSTLEIQRTEQGDSAMYLCASSLSGELFFGEGSRLTVL.

The chain employs TRBV20-1 and TRBJ2-2, with 8 bases aligning to TRBD1. V gave up 5 bases and J gave up 2 bases; unmatched junction bases: 7. This CDR3 is 15 amino acids long. The V gene's germline CDR1 is DFQATT and CDR2 SNEGSKA (reference sequence). CDR3 in amino acids: CSARDRGLNTGELFF. The CDR3 DNA reads TGCAGTGCTCGTGACAGGGGCCTCAACACCGGGGAGCTGTTTTTT.

This chain connects TRBV11-3 to TRBJ2-5; D may be TRBD2 (5 bases). Germline assignment: CDR1 SGHNT and CDR2 YENEEA. With 6 bases removed from V and 7 bases from J, the gap between germline ends came to 12 bases. This CDR3 is 12 amino acids long. The CDR3 sequence is CASSFEGGTQYF. Written as DNA, the CDR3 is TGTGCCAGCAGTTTCGAAGGAGGGACCCAGTACTTC.